This T cell receptor (beta chain) originates from a study of beta chain features in type 1 diabetes (dated by TCRdb to the late 2010s). Broadly, across the study: Mean age, gender distribution, total cell number and subset yield did not differ between patients and healthy donors. In the study, TCRB repertoires of sorted circulating CD4+ T cell subsets from recently diagnosed type 1 diabetes patients were compared with those of matched healthy donors. A total of 85 million to 140 million sorted cells were examined across all samples, and a strong correlation was observed between cell number per subset and RNA yield. Naive and central memory subsets were obtained from all 30 or so donors, but regulatory and stem cell-like memory subsets were isolated from only 8 patients and roughly 8 healthy donors.

The CDR3 runs 12 residues from the cysteine to the phenylalanine. Only CDR3 DNA remains: 36 bases, in frame from the first base. Via the germline V gene, CDR1 is SQVTM and CDR2 ANQGSEA. V drops 4 bases and J drops 0 bases, leaving 7 bases in between. A single peripheral blood draw of 90 to 150 mL on average was collected from each donor into heparinised tubes. Using a panel that included CD45RO, CCR7, CD25, CD127, CD95 and CD27, naive, central memory, regulatory and stem cell-like memory CD4+ T cells were sorted on a BD FACSAria II. A purity above 95% was achieved for all sorted populations. Right away, PBMCs were isolated by Lymphoprep density gradient centrifugation and were stained directly, with no culture step. To minimize batch effects, samples were stained and sorted in pairs, one healthy donor with one patient per experiment. Findings and caveats that apply to the study as a whole: Type 1 diabetes patients showed a moderate but significant shortening of TCRB CDR3 length in all four CD4+ subsets. Sequencing cDNA rather than genomic DNA could over-represent highly expressing activated cells, although activation and CD3 levels did not differ between groups. Fewer insertions and more nucleotide deletions at VDJ recombination sites were observed in patients with type 1 diabetes, implying thymic rearrangement abnormalities. Naive, central memory and regulatory TCRB repertoires appeared to be more alike among patients than among healthy donors. Only small numbers of individuals were included in the HLA sub-analyses, which left unresolved whether HLA type had any influence on TCRB rearrangement. Shorter templates might be favored by PCR, yet because patient and control samples were amplified and corrected together, any such skew would affect both groups equally.

The entire isolated RNA was reverse transcribed using the High Capacity cDNA Reverse Transcription Kit, and thus expressed TCRB transcripts were sequenced. Deep immunoSEQ sequencing was performed on naive, central memory and regulatory T cell samples, with an average of about 4 million total reads per sample. Sorted cells were lysed in RLT buffer, and RNA was extracted using DNase-treated RNeasy Micro or Mini kits according to cell number. Each cell subset was processed separately to prevent cross-contamination, with patient and healthy donor samples processed together. The immunoSEQ multiplex PCR was used to amplify TCRB sequences from cDNA, yielding 87-bp fragments that span the CDR3 region. Amplicons were sequenced on the Illumina HiSeq platform. The paper's data handling went like this. PCR bias was computationally corrected using synthetic template baselines, reads within Hamming distance 2 were collapsed, and singletons that could not be merged were discarded. Reads were aligned to IMGT to assign V, D and J genes, CDR3 length, and insertions or deletions at six rearrangement sites. Within each subset, clonotype counts were normalized to sorted cell number, and only after that were true diversity and Gini coefficients computed with the tcR R package. The overlap coefficient, calculated on TCRB nucleotide sequences, was used to quantify repertoire sharing. Out-of-frame TCRB sequences from naive cells were analyzed as a proxy for the pre-selection repertoire. TCRdb limited this immuneACCESS table to in-frame rearrangements with V and J called. A share of clones is missing; checked studies link under half to unresolved V genes, and the rest is unexplained. The V and J calls and the clone size are those of that table, but D and trimming were determined from the DNA. Within this sample are roughly 340,000 clones, with roughly 13% of them counted one time only. Nearly 0.015% of the sample is held by the ten biggest clonotypes.

As for this clone: The antigen this receptor binds is unknown. Nothing much larger sits one base from this clone, and base qualities are not available.

This receptor chain uses TRBV29-1 and TRBJ2-7, with an unclear D gene assignment. Sample: naive CD4+ T cells from blood. This specimen's cell subset or site label, interpreted: true naive CD4+ T cells. The source is a woman in her late teens or twenties with type 1 diabetes. The CDR3 loop reads CSVGSTSYEQYF. The DNA sequence reads TGCAGCGTTGGTAGCACCTCCTACGAGCAGTACTTC.